One sample yielded the 32 T cell receptor beta chains listed below, sequenced in a study of T cells in Graves' hyperthyroidism and ophthalmopathy. TCR beta CDR3 regions were amplified from RNA transcripts. The HTBI set primed first-round TCR CDR3 RT-PCR. MiXCR was run by TCRdb on the multiplex PCR reads, yielding one entry per CDR3 protein. Found here are fewer than 650,000 distinct CDR3 sequences, approximately 49% of them singletons; the top ten hold about two fifths. The specimen was peripheral blood or thyroid tissue (not recorded which). The receptors were gathered from an adult woman with Graves' disease, either hyperthyroidism or ophthalmopathy (not recorded which).

The CDR3 DNA sequence: TGCAGCGTGTCGGACGGGGGAACAGTGTACGAGCAGTACTTC. Its translation: CSVSDGGTVYEQYF. V usage is TRBV29-1 and J usage is TRBJ2-7; possibly TRBD2 for D (6 bases). The germline V gene encodes CDR1 SQVTM and CDR2 ANQGSEA. The CDR3 consists of 14 residues. Trimming pared 6 bases from V and 4 bases from J, leaving 19 bases between.

In this sample, this clonotype turned up many times. The V gene is TRBV7-2, the J gene TRBJ2-7; tentative D call: TRBD1 (6 bases). The CDR3 covers 14 residues. CDR1 is SGHTA, CDR2 FQGNSA, per germline. V was clipped by 3 bases and J by 3 bases, with 12 bases between them. The CDR3 nucleotides are TGTGCCAGCAGCTTCTCCGGGACAAACTACGAGCAGTACTTC. This translates into CASSFSGTNYEQYF.

This clonotype was observed at least ten times. This chain connects TRBV20-1 to TRBJ2-6; unclear D gene. The CDR3 consists of 17 residues. Looked up from germline, CDR1 is DFQATT and CDR2 is SNEGSKA (reference sequence). Trimming shortened V by 0 bases and J by 0 bases, and 12 bases separated the two germline ends. The CDR3 nucleotides read TGCAGTGCTAGAGAAAGGGCCTACTACTCTGGGGCCAACGTCCTGACTTTC. Encoded protein: CSARERAYYSGANVLTF.

CDR3 residues: CASSQVQGPTYEQYF. The DNA for the CDR3 is TGTGCCAGCAGCCAAGTTCAGGGCCCGACCTACGAGCAGTACTTC. The V call is TRBV6-6, the J call TRBJ2-7; D is perhaps TRBD1 (5 bases). Germline V gene lookup returns CDR1 MNHNY and CDR2 SVGAGI (reference sequence). The CDR3 is 15 residues long. V lost 6 bases and J lost 2, with 17 bases in between.

The J gene is TRBJ1-2, the V gene TRBV10-3; maybe TRBD1 (5 bases). Trimming shortened V by 8 bases and J by 3 bases, and 37 bases separated the two germline ends. This CDR3 region has 21 residues. The germline V gene has CDR1 ENHRY and CDR2 SYGVKD. The CDR3 loop is CAIHKGGSSGRRGAQDYGYTF. In DNA, the CDR3 is TGTGCCATCCACAAGGGAGGGAGTAGCGGACGACGAGGGGCGCAAGACTATGGCTACACCTTC.

This clonotype was counted between two and nine times. A much bigger clone sits one base away, suggesting this may be a read error. The rearrangement uses TRBV19 and TRBJ2-2; D is unclear. V lost 4 bases to trimming and J lost 0 bases, with 9 bases between them. The germline CDR1 and CDR2 sequences are LNHDA and SQIVND (reference sequence). The CDR3 covers 15 residues. The CDR3 region has the DNA TGTGCCAGTAGTACCCTCATCACGAACACCGGGGAGCTGTTTTTT. Translation: CASSTLITNTGELFF.

This clonotype turned up a few times. The chain recombines TRBV7-9 with TRBJ1-5; D not resolved. The CDR3 has 15 amino acids. The V end lost 1 base, the J end lost 4 bases, and 11 bases lay between the germline ends. CDR1 and CDR2 from the germline V gene are SEHNR and FQNEAQ (reference sequence). CDR3 loop: CASSLESGGNQPQHF. CDR3 bases: TGTGCCAGCAGCTTAGAGTCGGGAGGGAATCAGCCCCAGCATTTT. The complete variable domain, with remaining parts taken from reference TRBV7-9 and TRBJ1-5, reads DTGVSQNPRHKITKRGQNVTFRCDPISEHNRLYWYRQTLGQGPEFLTYFQNEAQLEKSRLLSDRFSAERPKGSFSTLEIQRTEQGDSAMYLCASSLESGGNQPQHFGDGTRLSIL.

This clonotype was recorded a few times. This chain links TRBV19 with TRBJ1-2, with 9 bases matching TRBD1. Per germline, CDR1 LNHDA and CDR2 SQIVND (reference sequence). The V and J ends lost 9 bases and 4 bases, in that order; junction bases with no gene match: 6. The CDR3 has 13 residues. Here the CDR3 DNA reads TGTGCCAGCCGGGACAGGGACCCCTATGGCTACACCTTC. The encoded protein is CASRDRDPYGYTF.

The chain joins TRBV2 to TRBJ1-6; TRBD1 matches 7 bases. The CDR3 totals 15 residues. Germline V gene sequence: CDR1 SNHLY, CDR2 FYNNEI. With V trimmed by 5 bases and J by 7 bases, 8 bases remained unmatched. CDR3 amino acids: CASSTRDSRNSPLHF. The CDR3 region has the DNA TGTGCCAGCAGTACTCGGGACAGCCGAAATTCACCCCTCCACTTT.

This rearrangement joins TRBV10-3 to TRBJ2-7, with TRBD2 identical over 14 bases. The CDR3 is 14 residues long. The V gene end was trimmed by 3 bases and the J gene end by 6 bases; junction bases not matched to a gene: 1. Germline V CDR1 and CDR2: ENHRY, SYGVKD. The CDR3 DNA is TGTGCCATCAGTGATGGACTAGCGGGAGGCGAGCAGTACTTC. Encoded protein: CAISDGLAGGEQYF.

In this sample, this clonotype turned up many times. The chain is built from TRBV6-2 or TRBV6-3 and TRBJ1-1; no definite D call. The CDR3 has 11 amino acids. Germline CDR1 reads MNHEY; CDR2 reads SVGEGT. The V end was cut by 10 bases, the J end by 1 base, with 7 bases between. The CDR3 sequence is CATAENTEAFF. The CDR3 nucleotides are TGTGCCACCGCCGAGAACACTGAAGCTTTCTTT.

The chain is built from TRBV7-2 and TRBJ1-4; 8 bases align to TRBD1. The germline gives CDR1 SGHTA, CDR2 FQGNSA. The CDR3 runs 15 residues. The V segment lost 2 bases and the J segment 8 bases; nucleotides outside the gene matches: 7. The CDR3: CASSLLPTGEEKLFF. CDR3 nucleotides: TGTGCCAGCAGCTTACTCCCGACAGGGGAAGAAAAACTGTTTTTT.

This clonotype was seen at least ten times. The CDR3 loop reads CSAEDRDQPQHF. CDR3 sequence (DNA): TGCAGTGCTGAGGACAGGGATCAGCCCCAGCATTTT. The chain combines TRBV20-1 with TRBJ1-5, with TRBD1 matching 8 bases. The CDR3 length is 12 residues. The junction had 2 bases not matched to a gene; V was cut back by 5 bases and J by 5 bases. Germline V lookup: CDR1 DFQATT, CDR2 SNEGSKA (reference sequence).

The sample holds a few counts of this clonotype. The rearrangement links TRBV7-9 to TRBJ2-7; 10 nucleotides align to TRBD1. With 6 bases clipped from V and 5 bases from J, the junction kept 13 bases outside the gene matches. Germline assignment: CDR1 SEHNR and CDR2 FQNEAQ (reference sequence). The CDR3 totals 16 residues. This chain's CDR3 is CASSVVGTGAPHEQYF. CDR3 nucleotides: TGTGCCAGCAGTGTAGTAGGGACAGGGGCCCCCCACGAGCAGTACTTC.

J is TRBJ2-7 and V is TRBV6-1; D is unclear. CDR3 length equals 11 residues. V lost 11 bases, J lost 5 bases, and 13 bases lay in between. Germline V CDR1 and CDR2: MNHNS, SASEGT. CDR3 residues: CAGASADEQYF. CDR3 nucleotide sequence: TGTGCCGGCGCCTCGGCGGACGAGCAGTACTTC.

This chain uses TRBV25-1 with TRBJ2-5; no reliable D call. The germline CDR1 and CDR2 sequences are MGHDK and SYGVNS. V gave up 1 base and J gave up 5 bases, with 8 bases separating them. The CDR3 is 13 amino acids. The CDR3 protein is CASSEFQIETQYF. DNA for the CDR3: TGTGCCAGCAGTGAATTCCAGATTGAGACCCAGTACTTC.

The rearrangement links TRBV2 to TRBJ2-7; tentative D call: TRBD1 (6 bases). Trimming shortened V by 2 bases and J by 5 bases, and 13 bases separated the two germline ends. The length of the CDR3 is 14 residues. Per germline, CDR1 SNHLY and CDR2 FYNNEI. Here the CDR3 reads CASSEYRVSNEQYF. In nucleotides, the CDR3 is TGTGCCAGCAGTGAATACAGGGTGAGCAACGAGCAGTACTTC. Using reference TRBV2 and TRBJ2-7 for the parts outside the CDR3, the full variable domain is EPEVTQTPSHQVTQMGQEVILRCVPISNHLYFYWYRQILGQKVEFLVSFYNNEISEKSEIFDDQFSVERPDGSNFTLKIRSTKLEDSAMYFCASSEYRVSNEQYFGPGTRLTVT.

This clonotype came up many times. This sequence joins TRBV3-1 and TRBJ1-2; a weak D match, TRBD1 (5 bases). The CDR3 spans 12 residues. Germline assignment: CDR1 LGHDT and CDR2 YNNKEL (reference sequence). Trimming stripped 1 base from V and 8 bases from J, with 8 bases between. The CDR3 protein is CASSQVRGGYTF. The CDR3 DNA is TGTGCCAGCAGCCAAGTACGGGGCGGCTACACCTTC.

The CDR3 spells CASSDGDKYF. The DNA for the CDR3 is TGTGCCAGCAGCGACGGGGATAAGTACTTC. This chain links TRBV11-2 with TRBJ2-5, with D possibly matching TRBD2 (5 bases). Germline CDR1 is SGHAT and CDR2 is FQNNGV. The CDR3 sequence is 10 residues long. Trimming left V 5 bases short and J 12 bases short, with 10 bases between.

This chain connects TRBV20-1 to TRBJ2-2; 9 positions agree with TRBD1. V gave up 6 bases and J gave up 3 bases; unmatched junction bases: 5. The CDR3 has 14 amino acids. Germline-derived CDR1 and CDR2 are DFQATT and SNEGSKA (reference sequence). The CDR3 DNA reads TGCAGTGCGCGGGACAGGGCGTACACCGGGGAGCTGTTTTTT. This codes for CSARDRAYTGELFF.

This clonotype was recorded many times. The V gene is TRBV20-1, the J gene TRBJ1-2, with a weak D call TRBD1 (6 bases). V gave up 5 bases and J gave up 7 bases, with 14 bases separating them. Germline CDR1 DFQATT, CDR2 SNEGSKA (reference sequence). The CDR3 spans 12 residues. The CDR3 loop is CSAPFRDIGYTF. DNA of the CDR3: TGCAGTGCTCCTTTCCGGGACATTGGCTACACCTTC.

CDR3 sequence (DNA): TGTGCCAGCAGCCGGGGACAGTCGGAAGAGACCCAGTACTTC. Amino acids: CASSRGQSEETQYF. This chain uses TRBV7-3 with TRBJ2-5; TRBD1 matches 7 bases. Germline V gives CDR1 SGHTA, CDR2 FQGTGA. CDR3 length equals 14 residues. Trimming removed 5 bases from V and 3 bases from J; junction bases left unmatched: 6.

Comments on this clonotype: Germline and junction disagree at one end, which may indicate a read error. The rearrangement links TRBV5-1 to TRBJ2-5; 8 nucleotides line up with TRBD2. The CDR3 is made up of 14 amino acids. Germline V CDR1 and CDR2: SGHRS, YFSETQ. CDR3 in amino acids: CTSSPGLAQETQYF. CDR3 coding DNA: TGCACCAGCAGCCCCGGACTAGCCCAAGAGACCCAGTACTTC.

This chain joins TRBV2 and TRBJ1-4; D call uncertain. The CDR3 runs 11 residues. Trimming cost V 0 bases and J 17 bases, with 10 bases left between them. Germline CDR1 SNHLY, CDR2 FYNNEI. Written as DNA, the CDR3 is TGTGCCAGCAGTGAAGCCGGATCGGGATTTTTT. Residues: CASSEAGSGFF.

This clonotype was seen at least ten times. The rearrangement joins TRBV9 to TRBJ1-6; 9 bases match TRBD1. The CDR3 length is 15 residues. Losses at the gene ends were 3 bases for V and 8 bases for J; bases not matched to a gene: 6. Germline V gene lookup returns CDR1 SGDLS and CDR2 YYNGEE. The CDR3 nucleotides read TGTGCCAGCAGCGGAAGCGGGACAGGGCATTCACCCCTCCACTTT. This sequence encodes CASSGSGTGHSPLHF.

Comments on this clonotype: A much larger clone lies one base from this, so it may be a read error. The chain recombines TRBV3-1 with TRBJ1-1; D call uncertain. The length of the CDR3 is 14 residues. CDR1 and CDR2 from the germline V gene are LGHDT and YNNKEL (reference sequence). V was shortened by 7 bases and J by 4 bases, with 16 bases between the two germline ends. The CDR3 nucleotides are TGTGCCAGCACACGAAGGGTGTCGAGCACTGAAGCTTTCTTT. Translation: CASTRRVSSTEAFF.

This clonotype has at least ten counts. The V and J genes are TRBV29-1 and TRBJ1-5; the D gene is possibly TRBD1 (6 bases). V was cut by 6 bases and J by 5 bases, with 14 bases left in between. From germline, CDR1 is SQVTM and CDR2 ANQGSEA. The length of the CDR3 is 13 residues. Here the CDR3 reads CSVDNRADQPQHF. As DNA, the CDR3 is TGCAGCGTGGACAACAGGGCCGATCAGCCCCAGCATTTT.

CDR3 nucleotides: TGTGCCAGCCACCGAGTGAGGACAGATAGCAATCAGCCCCAGCATTTT. Translation: CASHRVRTDSNQPQHF. The chain couples TRBV27 to TRBJ1-5; TRBD1 is a possible D gene (6 bases). Between the trimmed V and J ends, which lost 8 bases and 0 bases, there was a span of 17 bases. The CDR3 loop spans 16 amino acids. The germline gives CDR1 MNHEY, CDR2 SMNVEV (reference sequence).

This clonotype was seen ten or more times. The genes are TRBV15 and TRBJ2-5; D is possibly TRBD1 (6 bases). CDR3 length: 15 amino acids. The germline gives CDR1 LNHNV, CDR2 YYDKDF (reference sequence). Trimming pared 0 bases from V and 3 bases from J, leaving 11 bases between. The CDR3 DNA reads TGTGCCACCAGCAGAGATCAGGGGTTCGAAGAGACCCAGTACTTC. It translates to CATSRDQGFEETQYF.

This clonotype was recorded many times. The chain carries TRBV12-3 or TRBV12-4 and TRBJ1-1; D call uncertain. Trimming pared 5 bases from V and 0 bases from J, leaving 10 bases between. The CDR3 loop spans 14 amino acids. CDR3 coding DNA: TGTGCCAGCAGTCACGGACCTCTGAACACTGAAGCTTTCTTT. It yields the protein CASSHGPLNTEAFF.

V is TRBV12-3 or TRBV12-4 and J is TRBJ1-5; D remains ambiguous. V was clipped by 10 bases and J by 3 bases, with 13 bases between them. The CDR3 is 13 residues long. The CDR3 loop reads CANREGDNQPQHF. The DNA of the CDR3 is TGTGCCAACCGTGAGGGTGACAATCAGCCCCAGCATTTT.

Only a few counts were recorded for this clonotype. The chain joins TRBV10-1 to TRBJ2-3, with unresolved D. This CDR3 has 13 residues. Per germline, CDR1 WNHNN and CDR2 SYGVQD (reference sequence). Trimming took off 3 bases at V and 2 bases at J, with 6 bases between the two ends. CDR3 region: CASSEAPTDTQYF. DNA for the CDR3: TGCGCCAGCAGTGAAGCCCCCACAGATACGCAGTATTTT.